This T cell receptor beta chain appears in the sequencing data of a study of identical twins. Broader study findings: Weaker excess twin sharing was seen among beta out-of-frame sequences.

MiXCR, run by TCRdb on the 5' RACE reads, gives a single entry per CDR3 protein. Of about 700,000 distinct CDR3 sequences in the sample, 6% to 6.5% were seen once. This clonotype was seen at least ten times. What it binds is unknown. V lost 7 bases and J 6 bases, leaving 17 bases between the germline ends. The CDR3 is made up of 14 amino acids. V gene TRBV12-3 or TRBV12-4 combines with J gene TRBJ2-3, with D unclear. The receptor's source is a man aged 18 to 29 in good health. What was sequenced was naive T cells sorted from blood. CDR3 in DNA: TGTGCCAGCACCCTCGCAAGGACCCGGGATACGCAGTATTTT. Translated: CASTLARTRDTQYF.